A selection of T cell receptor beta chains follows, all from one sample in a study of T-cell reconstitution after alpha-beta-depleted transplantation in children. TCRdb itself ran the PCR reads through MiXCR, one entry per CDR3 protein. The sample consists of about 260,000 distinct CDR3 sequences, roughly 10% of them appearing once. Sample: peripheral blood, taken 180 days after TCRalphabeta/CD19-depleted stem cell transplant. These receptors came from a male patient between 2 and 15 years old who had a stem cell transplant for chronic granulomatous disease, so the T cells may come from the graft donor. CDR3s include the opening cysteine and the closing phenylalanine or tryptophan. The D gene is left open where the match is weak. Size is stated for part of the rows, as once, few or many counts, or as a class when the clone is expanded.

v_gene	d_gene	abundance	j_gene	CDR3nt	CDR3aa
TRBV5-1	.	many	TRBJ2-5	TGCGCCAGCAGCTTGACCTCCGTACAAGAGACCCAGTACTTC	CASSLTSVQETQYF
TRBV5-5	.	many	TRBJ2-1	TGTGCCAGCAGCCCACCGACTCCGTCCCTCAATGAGCAGTTCTTC	CASSPPTPSLNEQFF
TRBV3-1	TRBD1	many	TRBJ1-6	TGTGCCAGCAGCCAGGGATTGGGACAGCAGAGGAATTCACCCCTCCACTTT	CASSQGLGQQRNSPLHF
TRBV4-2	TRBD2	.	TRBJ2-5	TGTGCCAGCAGTCGTAGTACTAGCGGAGAGACCCAGTACTTC	CASSRSTSGETQYF
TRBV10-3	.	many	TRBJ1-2	TGTGCCATCAGTGAAGACCAGCCCTATGGCTACACCTTC	CAISEDQPYGYTF
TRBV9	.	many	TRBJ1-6	TGTGCCTCAAGTGGGGGTGGTAATAATTCACCCCTCCACTTT	CASSGGGNNSPLHF
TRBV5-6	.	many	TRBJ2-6	TGTGCCAGCAGCCAACTCTCTGGGGCCAACGTCCTGACTTTC	CASSQLSGANVLTF
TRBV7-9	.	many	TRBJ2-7	TGTGCCAGCAGCCGAGCTGGGTATCCGGCAGGCGAGCAGTACTTC	CASSRAGYPAGEQYF
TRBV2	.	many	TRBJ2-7	TGTGCCAGCAGTGTTGAGACGGTTGGGTCCTACGAGCAGTACTTC	CASSVETVGSYEQYF
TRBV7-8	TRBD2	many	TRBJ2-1	TGTGCCAGCAGCCCGCTGGGACTAGCGGAAGACAATGAGCAGTTCTTC	CASSPLGLAEDNEQFF
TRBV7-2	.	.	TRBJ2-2	TGTGCCAGCAGCTTAGGTAGTACGAACACCGGGGAGCTGTTTTTT	CASSLGSTNTGELFF
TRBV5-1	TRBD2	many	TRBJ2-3	TGCGCCAGCAGCCGGACTAGCGGATCACCAGATACGCAGTATTTT	CASSRTSGSPDTQYF
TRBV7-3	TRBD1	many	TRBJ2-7	TGTGCCAGCAGCTCGACAGGGGGCGAGCAGTACTTC	CASSSTGGEQYF
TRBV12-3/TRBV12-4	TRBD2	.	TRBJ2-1	TGTGCCAGCTGTTTAGCTTCCTCAACTAGCGGGAGAACCTACAATGAGCAGTTCTTC	CASCLASSTSGRTYNEQFF